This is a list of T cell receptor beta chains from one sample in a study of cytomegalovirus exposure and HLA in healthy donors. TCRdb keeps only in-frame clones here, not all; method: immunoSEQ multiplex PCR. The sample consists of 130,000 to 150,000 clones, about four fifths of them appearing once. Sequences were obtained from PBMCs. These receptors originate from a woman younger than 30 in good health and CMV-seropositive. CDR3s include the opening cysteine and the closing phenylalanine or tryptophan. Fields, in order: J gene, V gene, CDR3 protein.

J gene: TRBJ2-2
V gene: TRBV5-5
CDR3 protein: CASSFGQGRDGELFF

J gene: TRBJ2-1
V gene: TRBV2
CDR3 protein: CATDRQGLNEQFF

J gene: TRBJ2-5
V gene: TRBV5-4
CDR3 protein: CASSLGPGGIETQYF

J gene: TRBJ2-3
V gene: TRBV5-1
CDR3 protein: CASSFDPGQRLDTQYF

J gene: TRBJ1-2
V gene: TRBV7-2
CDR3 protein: CASSPRDRGISNYGYTF

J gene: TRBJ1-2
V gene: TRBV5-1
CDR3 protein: CASSPPGQGGLGYTF

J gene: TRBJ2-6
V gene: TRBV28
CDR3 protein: CASSLRVPGANVLTF

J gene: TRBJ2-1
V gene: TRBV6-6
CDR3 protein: CASSSSDRDLYNEQFF

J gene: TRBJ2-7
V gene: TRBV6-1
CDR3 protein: CASSDEFRGRSYEQYF

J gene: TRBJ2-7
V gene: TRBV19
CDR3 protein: CASSIGFKARTANYEQYF

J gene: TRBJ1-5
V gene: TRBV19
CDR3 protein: CASTFSGEGPQHF

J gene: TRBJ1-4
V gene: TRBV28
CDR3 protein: CASSFPGDRATNEKLFF

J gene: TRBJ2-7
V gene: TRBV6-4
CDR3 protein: CASSDSSRYEQYF

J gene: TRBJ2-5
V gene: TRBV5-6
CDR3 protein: CASSLWGQEKTQETQYF

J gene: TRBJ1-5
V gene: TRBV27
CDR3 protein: CASSPRGDGNQPQHF

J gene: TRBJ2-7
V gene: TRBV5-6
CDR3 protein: CASSLTDTGLRQYF

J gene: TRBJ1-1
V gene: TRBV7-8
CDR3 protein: CASSFRGKNTEAFF

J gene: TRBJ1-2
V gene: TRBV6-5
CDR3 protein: CASSSTGSDYGYTF

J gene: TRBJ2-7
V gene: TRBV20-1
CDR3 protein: CSARDWGGQYF

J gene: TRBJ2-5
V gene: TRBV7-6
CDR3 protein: CASSLGTGVGQYF

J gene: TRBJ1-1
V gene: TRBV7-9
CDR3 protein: CASSQEVVAFF

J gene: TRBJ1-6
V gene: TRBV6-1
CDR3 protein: CASSARTGGFSPLHF

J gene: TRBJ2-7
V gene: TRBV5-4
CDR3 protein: CASSLPAYEQYF

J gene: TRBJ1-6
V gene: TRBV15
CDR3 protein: CATSLQGDGNSPLHF

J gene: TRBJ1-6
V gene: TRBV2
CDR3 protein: CASSEGQKYNSPLHF

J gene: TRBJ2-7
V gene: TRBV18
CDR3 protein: CASSASGGFYEQYF

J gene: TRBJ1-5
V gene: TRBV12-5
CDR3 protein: CASGLSLGRGGDNQPQHF

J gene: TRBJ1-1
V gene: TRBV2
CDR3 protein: CASREGMAEAFF

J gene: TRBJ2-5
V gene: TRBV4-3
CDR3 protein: CAGSQDLVSDAETQYF

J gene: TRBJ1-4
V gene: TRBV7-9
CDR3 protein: CASSLTLGGAREKLFF

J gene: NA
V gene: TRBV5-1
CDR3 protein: CASSWGGTGSYEQYF

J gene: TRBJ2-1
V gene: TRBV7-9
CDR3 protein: CASSSDTGSHEQFF

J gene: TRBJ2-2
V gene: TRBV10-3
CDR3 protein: CAISEWARELFF

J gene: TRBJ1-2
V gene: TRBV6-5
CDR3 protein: CASSYKRSGYTF

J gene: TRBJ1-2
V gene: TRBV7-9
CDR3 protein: CASSFPIANYGYTF

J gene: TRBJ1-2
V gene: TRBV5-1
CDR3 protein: CASSLTGDGGYTF

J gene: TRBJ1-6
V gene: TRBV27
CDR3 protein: CASSFRDRSSYNSPLHF

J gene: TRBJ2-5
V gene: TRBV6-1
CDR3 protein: CASIEGQGLETQYF

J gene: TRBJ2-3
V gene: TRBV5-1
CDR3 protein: CASSLDSHRDTQYF

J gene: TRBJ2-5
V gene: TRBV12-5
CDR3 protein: CASGSLKRQPQETQYF

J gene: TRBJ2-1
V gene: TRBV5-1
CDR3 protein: CASSLGQGSHEQFF

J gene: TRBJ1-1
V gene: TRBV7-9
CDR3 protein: CASGPQDTEAFF